This note documents a single T cell receptor beta chain sequence. As yet, its antigen is unknown. These data belong to a study of cytomegalovirus exposure and HLA in healthy donors. PCR was performed using 60 Vbeta and 13 Jbeta primers. Libraries were prepared by immunoSEQ multiplex PCR; TCRdb keeps only in-frame clonotypes and omits some of them. The sample holds roughly 250,000 clones; about four fifths are singletons and the top ten take more than 1.5%. Overall study results and limits: Some highly shared sequence variants likely arose as a pipeline artifact. Relative to the roughly 700-donor mean, N-insertions were reportedly fewer in an Asian-associated ancestry cluster in a later analysis. TCR beta chain V- and J-gene trimming was linked, in a later analysis, to a missense variant in DCLRE1C.

Germline lookup yields CDR1 SNHLY and CDR2 FYNNEI. The V segment lost 10 bases and the J segment 0 bases; nucleotides outside the gene matches: 8. The CDR3 covers 15 residues. Sequencing used PBMCs. The rearrangement links TRBV2 to TRBJ2-1, with TRBD2 matching 8 bases. The source of this sequence is a woman aged 40 to 50 in good health and CMV-seropositive. CDR3: CAIGLAVSSYNEQFF. CDR3 nucleotides: TGTGCCATCGGACTAGCCGTGAGCTCCTACAATGAGCAGTTCTTC.